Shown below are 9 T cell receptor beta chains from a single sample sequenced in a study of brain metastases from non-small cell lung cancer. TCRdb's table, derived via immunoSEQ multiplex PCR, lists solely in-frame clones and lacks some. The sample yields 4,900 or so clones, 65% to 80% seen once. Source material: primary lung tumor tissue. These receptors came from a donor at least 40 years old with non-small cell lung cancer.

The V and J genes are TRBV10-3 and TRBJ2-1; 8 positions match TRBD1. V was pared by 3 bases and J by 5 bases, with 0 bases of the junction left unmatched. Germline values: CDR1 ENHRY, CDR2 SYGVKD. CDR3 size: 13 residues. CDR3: CAISEQGDNEQFF. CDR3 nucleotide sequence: TGTGCCATCAGTGAACAGGGGGACAATGAGCAGTTCTTC.

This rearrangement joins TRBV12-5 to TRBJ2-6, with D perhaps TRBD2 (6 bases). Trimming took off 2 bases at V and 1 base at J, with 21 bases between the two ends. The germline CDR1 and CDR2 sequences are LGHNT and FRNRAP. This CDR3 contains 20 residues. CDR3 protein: CASGLTPPRGSLSGANVLTF. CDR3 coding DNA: TGTGCTAGTGGTTTGACCCCCCCCCGGGGGTCGTTATCTGGGGCCAACGTCCTGACTTTC.

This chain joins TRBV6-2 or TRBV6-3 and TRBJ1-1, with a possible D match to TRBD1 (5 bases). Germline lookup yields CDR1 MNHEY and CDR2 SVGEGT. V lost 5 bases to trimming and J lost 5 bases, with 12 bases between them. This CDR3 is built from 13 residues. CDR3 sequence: CASSVRVYTEAFF. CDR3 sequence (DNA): TGTGCCAGCAGTGTCAGGGTTTATACTGAAGCTTTCTTT.

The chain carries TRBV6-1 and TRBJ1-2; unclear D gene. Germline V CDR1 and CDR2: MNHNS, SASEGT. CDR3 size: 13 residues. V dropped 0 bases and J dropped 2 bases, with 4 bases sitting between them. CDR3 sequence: CASSEAENYGYTF. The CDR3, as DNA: TGTGCCAGCAGTGAAGCGGAAAACTATGGCTACACCTTC.

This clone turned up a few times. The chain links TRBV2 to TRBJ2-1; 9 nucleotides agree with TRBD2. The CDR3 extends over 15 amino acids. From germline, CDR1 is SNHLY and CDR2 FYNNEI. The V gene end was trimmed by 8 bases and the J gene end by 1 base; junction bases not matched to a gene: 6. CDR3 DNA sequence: TGTGCCAGCGCTCGTAGCGGGGGATCCTACAATGAGCAGTTCTTC. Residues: CASARSGGSYNEQFF.

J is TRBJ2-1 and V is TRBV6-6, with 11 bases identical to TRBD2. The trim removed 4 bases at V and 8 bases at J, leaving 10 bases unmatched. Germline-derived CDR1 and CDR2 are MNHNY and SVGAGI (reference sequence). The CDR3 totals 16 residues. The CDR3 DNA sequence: TGTGCCAGCAGTTCCAGTAGCGGGGGGGCTAACTATGAGCAGTTCTTC. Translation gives CASSSSSGGANYEQFF.

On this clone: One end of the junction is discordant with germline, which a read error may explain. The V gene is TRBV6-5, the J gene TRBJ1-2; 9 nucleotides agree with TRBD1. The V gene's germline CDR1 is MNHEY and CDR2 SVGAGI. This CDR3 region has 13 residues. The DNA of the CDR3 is TGTGCCAGCAAGACAGGGGGTTACTATGGCTACACTTTC. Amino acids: CASKTGGYYGYTF.

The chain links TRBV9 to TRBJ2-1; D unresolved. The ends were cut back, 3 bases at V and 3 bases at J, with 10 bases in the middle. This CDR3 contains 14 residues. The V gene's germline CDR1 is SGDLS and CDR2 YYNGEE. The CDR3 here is CASSARPIYNEQFF. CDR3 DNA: TGTGCCAGCAGCGCCCGACCTATCTACAATGAGCAGTTCTTC.

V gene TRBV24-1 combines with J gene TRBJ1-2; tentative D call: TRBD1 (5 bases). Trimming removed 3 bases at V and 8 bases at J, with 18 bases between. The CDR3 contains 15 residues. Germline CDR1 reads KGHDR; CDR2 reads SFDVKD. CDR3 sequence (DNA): TGTGCCACCAGTGATACGAATCTTCAGGGTAACGGCTACACCTTC. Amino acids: CATSDTNLQGNGYTF.